Listed below are T cell receptor beta chains from one sample, sequenced in a study of Ad26.COV2.S vaccination and SARS-CoV-2 variants. Generated by immunoSEQ multiplex PCR, the TCRdb table keeps only in-frame clones and is missing some. The table includes 380,000 or so clones, roughly 91% detected once. Specimen: peripheral blood, collected in a trial of Ad26.COV2.S vaccine versus placebo. The receptors derive from a person between 18 and 59 years old who received the Ad26.COV2.S COVID-19 vaccine or a placebo. The CDR3 runs from the conserved cysteine through the conserved F or W. Each record gives: J gene, CDR3 length, V gene, CDR3 protein.

TRBJ1-1 | 13 | TRBV6-5 | CASSYSPALTAFF
TRBJ2-5 | 15 | TRBV18 | CASSPPASGRETQYF
TRBJ1-6 | 15 | TRBV7-8 | CASSPRDGENSPLHF
TRBJ1-4 | 14 | TRBV27 | CASSFGSPNEKLFF
TRBJ2-7 | 15 | TRBV19 | CASSKISTGFYEQYF
TRBJ2-7 | 11 | TRBV20-1 | CSASPAYEQYF
TRBJ1-2 | 18 | TRBV5-1 | CASSYSPGQGIRNYGYTF
TRBJ1-5 | 14 | TRBV4-1 | CASSPGARGQPQHF
TRBJ1-1 | 11 | TRBV6-5 | CAATGDTEAFF
TRBJ2-7 | 11 | TRBV28 | CASSSPSEQYF
TRBJ2-1 | 17 | TRBV7-2 | CASSVPLGRGGAGWQFF
TRBJ2-2 | 16 | TRBV6-2/TRBV6-3 | CASSYSTGMNTGELFF
TRBJ2-1 | 17 | TRBV24-1 | CATSDPTASSSYNEQFF
TRBJ2-5 | 11 | TRBV6-5 | CASSYPGTQYF
TRBJ1-1 | 15 | TRBV4-1 | CASSHPLGGNTEAFF
TRBJ1-1 | 13 | TRBV3-1/TRBV3-2 | CASSQDADAEAFF
TRBJ2-7 | 15 | TRBV18 | CASSPSGDMAYEQYF
TRBJ2-1 | 11 | TRBV20-1 | CSAFPYNEQFF
TRBJ2-1 | 14 | TRBV27 | CASSFPNSYNEQFF
TRBJ1-2 | 16 | TRBV18 | CASSLQGQVPNYGYTF